This T cell receptor beta chain was sequenced in a study of blood T cell repertoires in COVID-19. The CDR3 loop spans 15 amino acids. The trim removed 2 bases at V and 3 bases at J, leaving 7 bases unmatched. CDR1 and CDR2 (germline): GTSNPN, SVGIG (reference sequence). Original processing notes: Reference gene primer amplification in the assay estimated nucleated cell counts. Using immunoSEQ multiplex PCR, the repertoire was profiled, and TCRdb retains in-frame clones only, with some absent. That table supplies the V and J calls and clone size; D and trimming were determined from the DNA. Among about 220,000 clones listed, about four fifths were seen once.

The sequence derives from a woman in her fifties or sixties with acute or convalescent COVID-19. This chain joins TRBV30 and TRBJ1-2; 9 positions agree with TRBD1. The source material was peripheral blood. CDR3: CAWSPPGQGHYGYTF. CDR3 DNA sequence: TGTGCCTGGAGTCCCCCGGGACAGGGACACTATGGCTACACCTTC.